This TCR beta chain was obtained from a study of T cell changes during pregnancy in multiple sclerosis. The assay was immunoSEQ multiplex PCR, and TCRdb's table has in-frame clones only and misses some. This table holds about 59,000 clones, less than 95% found once. With V trimmed by 0 bases and J by 3 bases, 3 bases remained unmatched. The germline V gene has CDR1 SGHNT and CDR2 YYREEE (reference sequence). CDR3 size: 15 residues. The chain employs TRBV5-4 and TRBJ2-1; 7 positions match TRBD2. This material consisted of CD8+ T cells from peripheral blood mononuclear cells, taken after pregnancy. This receptor was taken from a female donor with multiple sclerosis, enrolled in a pregnancy study. The CDR3 spells CASSLVSSGYNEQFF. In DNA form, the CDR3 reads TGTGCCAGCAGCTTGGTGTCTAGCGGCTACAATGAGCAGTTCTTC. The entire variable domain, with the rest obtained from reference TRBV5-4 and TRBJ2-1, is as follows: ETGVTQSPTHLIKTRGQQVTLRCSSQSGHNTVSWYQQALGQGPQFIFQYYREEENGRGNFPPRFSGLQFPNYSSELNVNALELDDSALYLCASSLVSSGYNEQFFGPGTRLTVL.